These T cell receptor beta chains were read from a single sample in a study of shared clonotypes between healthy human individuals. Assay used: immunoSEQ multiplex PCR; TCRdb lists only in-frame clones, some missing. Of approximately 710,000 clones detected, 90% appear once; the ten largest clones hold less than 40%. The specimen sequenced was memory CD8+ T cells from PBMCs. These TCRs come from a man between 18 and 35 years old in good health. Some clones in this sample may be carry-over from other donors' samples. CDR3s include the opening cysteine and the closing phenylalanine or tryptophan. A D gene is named only where the DNA matches it firmly.

D gene: NA
J gene: TRBJ2-1
V gene: TRBV28
CDR3 protein: CASSLPTGRVNEQFF
CDR3 DNA: TGTGCCAGCAGTTTACCAACTGGCCGGGTCAATGAGCAGTTCTTC

D gene: TRBD1
J gene: TRBJ1-5
V gene: TRBV5-6
CDR3 protein: CASSFGTGINQPQHF
CDR3 DNA: TGTGCCAGCAGCTTCGGGACAGGGATTAATCAGCCCCAGCATTTT

D gene: NA
J gene: TRBJ1-2
V gene: TRBV5-4
CDR3 protein: CASSEMETGWNGYTF
CDR3 DNA: TGTGCCAGCAGCGAAATGGAGACCGGCTGGAATGGCTACACCTTC

D gene: NA
J gene: TRBJ2-2
V gene: TRBV21-1
CDR3 protein: CASNPEGSPPPGELFF
CDR3 DNA: TGTGCCAGCAACCCAGAGGGAAGTCCACCTCCCGGGGAGCTGTTTTTT

D gene: TRBD2
J gene: TRBJ2-1
V gene: TRBV29-1
CDR3 protein: CSVLGLAGAAYNEQFF
CDR3 DNA: TGCAGCGTCCTTGGACTAGCGGGAGCAGCCTACAATGAGCAGTTCTTC

D gene: NA
J gene: TRBJ2-2
V gene: TRBV11-2
CDR3 protein: CASSFGTRSGELFF
CDR3 DNA: TGTGCCAGCAGCTTCGGGACCAGGAGCGGGGAGCTGTTTTTT

D gene: NA
J gene: TRBJ2-2
V gene: TRBV7-9
CDR3 protein: CASSRPPTPYSFTGELFF
CDR3 DNA: TGTGCCAGCAGCCGCCCCCCTACCCCCTACAGCTTCACCGGGGAGCTGTTTTTT

D gene: NA
J gene: TRBJ1-1
V gene: TRBV13
CDR3 protein: CASSLGTGGTAFF
CDR3 DNA: TGTGCCAGCAGCTTAGGGACGGGGGGTACCGCTTTCTTT

D gene: NA
J gene: TRBJ2-7
V gene: TRBV7-9
CDR3 protein: CASSSGRRGRYEQYF
CDR3 DNA: TGTGCCAGCAGCTCGGGGAGGCGGGGGCGCTACGAGCAGTACTTC

D gene: TRBD1
J gene: TRBJ1-2
V gene: TRBV30
CDR3 protein: CAGEGLTGAPGNPSNYGYTF
CDR3 DNA: TGTGCCGGCGAGGGCCTAACAGGGGCACCTGGAAATCCCTCTAACTATGGCTACACCTTC